Described below is a single T cell receptor beta chain sequence and its context. The antigen is undetermined. This entry is derived from a study of shared clonotypes between healthy human individuals. At the level of the study: Participating donors consisted of a couple of women and a few men aged 18 to 49. Notes on the study in general: A generally larger estimated richness was seen in naive subsets than in memory subsets.

Every subset had its genomic DNA shared out evenly among several immunoSEQ plates. TCRdb's copy holds only in-frame clones and misses some; the assay was immunoSEQ multiplex PCR. The sample has about 380,000 clones, just over 95% seen once. Looked up from germline, CDR1 is LNHDA and CDR2 is SQIVND (reference sequence). The CDR3 spans 12 residues. The chain joins TRBV19 to TRBJ2-2; TRBD1 matches 7 bases. The sequenced sample was memory CD8+ T cells sorted from blood. Stated subset: CD45RO+ cells pooled with CCR7-negative TemRA cells. The receptor was isolated from a man younger than 45 in good health. CDR3 sequence (DNA): TGTGCAGATAGGGGGCGCACCGGGGAGCTGTTTTTT. Its translation is CADRGRTGELFF.